This record looks at one T cell receptor beta chain sequence and its context. The CDR3 sequence is 16 residues long. Germline CDR1 reads SEHNR; CDR2 reads FQNEAQ (reference sequence). V was shortened by 1 base and J by 7 bases, with 17 bases between the two germline ends. TCRdb's copy holds only in-frame clones and misses some; the assay was immunoSEQ multiplex PCR. The table lists around 81,000 clones, about 94% of them singletons. These data belong to a study of technical replicates of blood from a few donors. What was sequenced was T cells isolated from PBMCs. The TCR comes from a human donor in good health. The chain joins TRBV7-9 to TRBJ2-1; weak D call: TRBD2 (5 bases). Here the CDR3 reads CASSLVSASPKNEQFF. The CDR3 bases are TGTGCCAGCAGCTTAGTTTCGGCTAGCCCCAAGAATGAGCAGTTCTTC. The entire variable domain, with the rest obtained from reference TRBV7-9 and TRBJ2-1, is as follows: DTGVSQNPRHKITKRGQNVTFRCDPISEHNRLYWYRQTLGQGPEFLTYFQNEAQLEKSRLLSDRFSAERPKGSFSTLEIQRTEQGDSAMYLCASSLVSASPKNEQFFGPGTRLTVL.